Below, 26 T cell receptor beta chains from the same sample are listed, as sequenced in a study of tumor-infiltrating lymphocytes in primary liver carcinoma. Production of TCR beta cDNA used roughly 480 ng total RNA together with a constant-region primer. Libraries for TCR beta were built through three nested multiplex PCR rounds, which together made up a slightly modified ARM-PCR procedure. TRBV1-TRBV30 forward and Cbeta reverse primers drove the first two roughly 9-cycle rounds. TCRdb re-derived calls from the multiplex PCR reads in MiXCR, one entry per CDR3 protein. The sample contains 300,000 to 400,000 distinct CDR3 sequences, less than 65% of which appear only once. Germline DNA was also extracted, while the blood RNA originated from unsorted whole blood. The sample was peripheral blood. Receptors were obtained from a man aged 40-49 years with primary liver carcinoma and hepatitis B virus infection.

Regarding this clonotype: The CDR3 ends on some other residue instead of the conserved phenylalanine or tryptophan, so this is likely a read error. V and J are TRBV11-1 and TRBJ2-7; D possibly corresponds to TRBD1 (6 bases). The CDR3 length is 14 residues. Germline values: CDR1 SGHAT, CDR2 FQDESV (reference sequence). Trimming stripped 3 bases from V and 9 bases from J, with 18 bases between. The CDR3 loop reads CASSLDSSTGGQYS. CDR3 nucleotide sequence: TGTGCCAGCAGCTTGGACAGTTCTACTGGAGGGCAGTACTCC.

A remark on this clonotype: As the CDR3 is not closed by the conserved phenylalanine or tryptophan, this likely results from a read error. The chain uses TRBV5-5 and TRBJ1-4, with D possibly matching TRBD1 (5 bases). V lost 2 bases and J 4 bases, leaving 9 bases between the germline ends. Germline V gene sequence: CDR1 SGHKS, CDR2 YYEKEE (reference sequence). The CDR3 has 14 amino acids. The chain's CDR3 is CASSFGGVNEKLFL. The CDR3 DNA reads as TGTGCCAGCAGCTTTGGGGGGGTTAATGAAAAACTGTTTCTT.

This clonotype has only one observation. In nucleotides, the CDR3 is TGTGCCAGCAGTTATGTGGGCATGAGACAAGAGACCCAGTACTTC. It codes for CASSYVGMRQETQYF. The V and J genes are TRBV6-6 and TRBJ2-5; D is uncertain. V lost 3 bases to trimming and J lost 2 bases, with 13 bases between them. Germline V gives CDR1 MNHNY, CDR2 SVGAGI (reference sequence). The CDR3 totals 15 residues.

This chain connects TRBV29-1 to TRBJ2-5; possibly TRBD1 for D (5 bases). Germline V gene lookup returns CDR1 SQVTM and CDR2 ANQGSEA. The CDR3 has 14 amino acids. Trimming removed 4 bases at V and 5 bases at J, with 17 bases between. The CDR3 here is CSVVTMGLGETQYF. Here the CDR3 DNA reads TGCAGCGTTGTAACCATGGGGCTAGGCGAGACCCAGTACTTC.

This chain links TRBV29-1 with TRBJ2-3; D perhaps matches TRBD2 (6 bases). Trimming took 5 bases from V and 12 from J, leaving 18 bases between them. From germline, CDR1 is SQVTM and CDR2 ANQGSEA. This CDR3 has 12 amino acids. CDR3 bases: TGCAGCGTTCGTCGGGAGACAGATGCTCAGTATTTT. This sequence encodes CSVRRETDAQYF.

This clonotype appeared a single time. This chain connects TRBV5-1 to TRBJ1-1; D may be TRBD1 (5 bases). The V gene lost 1 base and the J gene lost 8 bases, with 12 bases spanning the gap. Germline lookup yields CDR1 SGHRS and CDR2 YFSETQ. The CDR3 length is 13 residues. The CDR3 here is CASSLLQEAEAFF. DNA of the CDR3: TGCGCCAGCAGCTTGTTACAGGAAGCAGAAGCTTTCTTT.

This chain connects TRBV5-4 to TRBJ2-5; weak D call: TRBD2 (5 bases). Trimming cost V 4 bases and J 1 base, with 11 bases left between them. CDR1 and CDR2 (germline): SGHNT, YYREEE (reference sequence). The CDR3 totals 14 residues. CDR3 residues: CASSKSGIQETQYF. In DNA form, the CDR3 reads TGTGCCAGCAGCAAGTCCGGGATCCAAGAGACCCAGTACTTC.

Comment on this clonotype: The junction and the germline gene differ at one end; a read error may be behind it. CDR3 nucleotides: TGTGCCAACAGCTTGGGAGGGACTAGCGTAAATGAGCAGTTCTTC. As protein: CANSLGGTSVNEQFF. The chain links TRBV11-2 to TRBJ2-1; 10 bases line up with TRBD2. CDR1 is SGHAT and CDR2 is FQNNGV in the germline V gene. CDR3 length equals 15 residues.

The chain joins TRBV11-2 to TRBJ2-5, with 11 bases identical to TRBD1. J gave up 2 bases and V 5 bases, and 7 bases lay outside the gene matches. CDR1 is SGHAT and CDR2 is FQNNGV in the germline V gene. This CDR3 is 16 amino acids long. The CDR3 coding sequence is TGTGCCAGCAGCCCCCTACGGGACAGGGGGCAAGAGACCCAGTACTTC. Its protein product is CASSPLRDRGQETQYF.

The chain carries TRBV20-1 and TRBJ1-1; TRBD1 might be the D (5 bases). Trimming cost V 8 bases and J 1 base, with 17 bases left between them. Germline V gene lookup returns CDR1 DFQATT and CDR2 SNEGSKA (reference sequence). This CDR3 is 14 amino acids long. The DNA of the CDR3 is TGCAGTAAGAGGGGTGGAGGACGGAACACTGAAGCTTTCTTT. This gives the protein CSKRGGGRNTEAFF.

As for this clonotype: This may be a read error, as it is one base from a much larger clone. The chain employs TRBV12-3 or TRBV12-4 and TRBJ2-7; D is unclear. Trimming removed 6 bases from V and 4 bases from J, with 13 bases in between. CDR3 length equals 13 residues. The chain's CDR3 is CASRLTWAYEQYF. The CDR3 nucleotides read TGTGCCAGCAGACTGACATGGGCGTACGAGCAGTACTTC.

The rearrangement uses TRBV11-2 and TRBJ2-2; possibly TRBD2 for D (7 bases). Trimming removed 4 bases from V and 11 bases from J, with 17 bases in between. This CDR3 comprises 14 residues. Germline V lookup: CDR1 SGHAT, CDR2 FQNNGV. The DNA for the CDR3 is TGTGCCAGCAGCTCGGGGGCTAGCGGCGGTGAGCTGTTTTTT. It is translated as CASSSGASGGELFF.

With respect to this clonotype: Since a much larger clone is just one base distant, this may be a read error. V gene TRBV10-3 combines with J gene TRBJ2-3; 7 positions agree with TRBD1. From germline, CDR1 is ENHRY and CDR2 SYGVKD. The CDR3 is 13 amino acids. CDR3 region: CSNQQTGTAPPDF. CDR3 sequence (DNA): TGTTCCAATCAACAAACCGGGACAGCCCCGCCCGATTTT.

Concerning this clonotype itself: With a much larger clone just one base away, this may be a read error. The rearrangement links TRBV4-1 to TRBJ2-7, with D perhaps matching TRBD1 (6 bases). Trimming left V 5 bases short and J 5 bases short, with 19 bases between. Per the germline V gene, CDR1 is MGHRA and CDR2 is YSYEKL. The CDR3 loop spans 15 amino acids. This chain's CDR3 is CASSTLQGWGNEQYF. The CDR3 bases are TGCGCCAGCAGCACCCTACAGGGCTGGGGCAACGAGCAGTACTTC.

A remark on this clonotype: A single base separates this from a much larger clone, so it may be a read error. The chain carries TRBV14 and TRBJ2-3; D not resolved. This CDR3 region has 17 residues. CDR1 and CDR2 from the germline V gene are SGHDN and FVKESK. V lost 4 bases and J 4 bases, leaving 21 bases between the germline ends. The CDR3 DNA reads as TGTGCCAGCAGCCTAAGCAAGGGTCTGGTGCCCGCAGATACGCAGTATTTT. Amino acids: CASSLSKGLVPADTQYF. Drawing the rest from reference TRBV14 and TRBJ2-3, the complete variable domain is EAGVTQFPSHSVIEKGQTVTLRCDPISGHDNLYWYRRVMGKEIKFLLHFVKESKQDESGMPNNRFLAERTGGTYSTLKVQPAELEDSGVYFCASSLSKGLVPADTQYFGPGTRLTVL.

Note on this clonotype: This could be a read error, since a much larger clone is one nucleotide away. As the CDR3 is not closed by the conserved phenylalanine or tryptophan, this likely results from a read error. The chain carries TRBV6-5 and TRBJ1-2; D is undetermined. V lost 5 bases, J lost 8 bases, and 12 bases lay in between. CDR3 length equals 12 residues. Per the germline V gene, CDR1 is MNHEY and CDR2 is SVGAGI. This CDR3 reads CASSRGTEGYTS. The CDR3 DNA is TGTGCCAGCAGTAGAGGAACCGAGGGCTACACCTCC.

A word on this clonotype: At one end, the junction sequence differs from germline, possibly due to a read error. V gene TRBV5-4 combines with J gene TRBJ2-5; D is tentatively TRBD1 or TRBD2 (6 bases each). The CDR3 is 14 residues long. Looked up from germline, CDR1 is SGHNT and CDR2 is YYREEE (reference sequence). The CDR3 nucleotides read TGTGCCAGCAGCTTGGTCGGGGGCGAAGATACCCAGTATTTC. Amino acid sequence: CASSLVGGEDTQYF.

The chain uses TRBV6-1 and TRBJ2-7; D unclear. The CDR3 length is 15 residues. V was shortened by 6 bases and J by 6 bases, with 21 bases between the two germline ends. CDR1 is MNHNS and CDR2 is SASEGT in the germline V gene. CDR3 residues: CASSDQPAGFSEQYF. Written as DNA, the CDR3 is TGTGCCAGCAGCGACCAGCCCGCCGGGTTTAGCGAGCAGTACTTC.

Details on this clonotype: One junction end does not reproduce the germline sequence, and a read error may be involved. The rearrangement uses TRBV11-2 and TRBJ2-7, with 11 bases identical to TRBD2. The CDR3 runs 19 residues. Per the germline V gene, CDR1 is SGHAT and CDR2 is FQNNGV. CDR3 bases: TGTGTCAGCACCTGGAGGAGTCTAGCGGGAGGAGAAGGGAAAGGCGAGCAGTACTTT. Amino acids: CVSTWRSLAGGEGKGEQYF.

Points on this clonotype: This may arise from a read error, as a much more abundant clone is one base away. The final CDR3 position lacks the conserved phenylalanine or tryptophan, pointing to a likely read error. The gene calls are TRBV6-2 or TRBV6-3 and TRBJ1-2; no firm D call. V lost 6 bases and J 2 bases, leaving 10 bases between the germline ends. The CDR3 runs to 13 residues. Per the germline V gene, CDR1 is MNHEY and CDR2 is SVGEGT. Here the CDR3 reads CASRTDGNYGYTL. CDR3 nucleotide sequence: TGTGCCAGCAGAACCGACGGAAACTATGGCTACACCCTC.

Concerning this clonotype itself: At one end, the junction sequence differs from germline, possibly due to a read error. The V call is TRBV7-9, the J call TRBJ1-4; D gene uncertain. This CDR3 region has 16 residues. Germline CDR1 and CDR2: SEHNR and FQNEAQ (reference sequence). The CDR3 DNA sequence: TGTGTCAGCAGCCCGCCGGAACAGCCAACTAATGAAAAACTGTTTTTT. Translation: CVSSPPEQPTNEKLFF.

This clonotype was seen just once. V is TRBV5-1 and J is TRBJ1-1, with D hard to call. Germline CDR1 is SGHRS and CDR2 is YFSETQ. Trimming left V 6 bases short and J 5 bases short, with 14 bases between. This CDR3 is built from 13 residues. The CDR3 sequence: CASKTQENTEAFF. CDR3 DNA: TGCGCCAGCAAGACTCAGGAGAATACTGAAGCTTTCTTT.

Of note for this clonotype: Since the CDR3 does not end with the conserved phenylalanine or tryptophan, this likely comes from a read error. This chain joins TRBV11-1 and TRBJ1-3, with no clear D. V lost 8 bases to trimming and J lost 3 bases, with 14 bases between them. This CDR3 spans 14 amino acids. The V gene's germline CDR1 is SGHAT and CDR2 FQDESV (reference sequence). CDR3 protein: CASVEQPYGNTIYS. The CDR3 nucleotides read TGTGCCAGCGTCGAACAACCCTATGGAAACACCATATATTCT.

DNA for the CDR3: TGTGCCAGCACCAAAATGGGGACTCTAGATGAGCAGTTCTTC. Translated, it gives CASTKMGTLDEQFF. The chain carries TRBV7-9 and TRBJ2-1, with a tentative D call TRBD2 (6 bases). The germline V and J ends were trimmed by 7 bases and 8 bases, with 18 bases remaining between them. Germline-derived CDR1 and CDR2 are SEHNR and FQNEAQ (reference sequence). This CDR3 is built from 14 residues. Together with reference TRBV7-9 and TRBJ2-1, the CDR3 gives the full variable domain: DTGVSQNPRHKITKRGQNVTFRCDPISEHNRLYWYRQTLGQGPEFLTYFQNEAQLEKSRLLSDRFSAERPKGSFSTLEIQRTEQGDSAMYLCASTKMGTLDEQFFGPGTRLTVL.

The rearrangement joins TRBV5-1 to TRBJ2-1; D gene unclear. Germline-derived CDR1 and CDR2 are SGHRS and YFSETQ. Trimming shortened V by 0 bases and J by 0 bases, and 7 bases separated the two germline ends. This CDR3 has 15 amino acids. The CDR3 here is CASSLAHSSYNEQFF. The CDR3 DNA sequence: TGCGCCAGCAGCTTGGCGCATAGCTCCTACAATGAGCAGTTCTTC.

This clonotype was found a few times. The rearrangement links TRBV5-1 to TRBJ2-7; 10 bases are a match to TRBD1. The CDR3 contains 13 residues. The ends lost 8 bases at V and 2 bases at J; junction bases unmatched: 4. CDR1 is SGHRS, CDR2 YFSETQ, per germline. The CDR3 coding sequence is TGCGCCAGTACCGGGACAGGGGCCTACGAGCAGTACTTC. This encodes CASTGTGAYEQYF.